These T cell receptor beta chains were read from a single sample in a study of blood T cells in healthy people across ages. TCRdb independently ran MiXCR on the 5' RACE reads; one entry per CDR3 protein. Of under 1 million distinct CDR3 sequences in the sample, around two fifths were seen once. The sequenced sample was blood. The receptors originated from a man in his sixties in good health. Both conserved end residues are part of each CDR3. D genes are given only for firm matches. The size of a clone is reported for some rows only, either as once, few or many, or as a class for expanded clones.

.	TRBV28	TRBJ1-2	.	TGTGCCAGCAGGACCGGGGACGGTGGCTACACCTTC	CASRTGDGGYTF
.	TRBV19	TRBJ1-5	.	TGTGCCAGTAGTATTGTATCAATGGGGCAGCCCCAGCATTTT	CASSIVSMGQPQHF
.	TRBV12-5	TRBJ2-1	TRBD2	TGTGCTAGTGGTTTCTCCGGGACTAGCTTCAATGAGCAGTTCTTC	CASGFSGTSFNEQFF
once	TRBV27	TRBJ1-5	.	TGTGCCAGCAGTTCGCGACTGAATAGGGTTCAGCCCCAGCATTTT	CASSSRLNRVQPQHF
many	TRBV27	TRBJ1-4	.	TGTGCCAGCAGTTTGAGGGGTGAAAAACTGTTTTTT	CASSLRGEKLFF
.	TRBV6-6	TRBJ2-7	.	TGTGCCAGCAGTTACGGCCGGGAGTACGAGCAGTACTTC	CASSYGREYEQYF
.	TRBV20-1	TRBJ2-7	TRBD2	TGCAGTGCCAGACTAGCGGGGGGGCCCAATGAGCAGTACTTC	CSARLAGGPNEQYF
.	TRBV5-6	TRBJ1-1	TRBD1	TGTGCCAGCAGCTTGATCGTTGACAGGGGTAAAGTGAACACTGAAGCTTTCTTT	CASSLIVDRGKVNTEAFF
few	TRBV5-1	TRBJ2-7	TRBD1	TGCGCCAGCAGCTTACCGGACAGGGGAGGCACCTACGAGCAGTACTTC	CASSLPDRGGTYEQYF
.	TRBV6-5	TRBJ2-7	TRBD1	TGTGCCAGCAGTCGCGTCCCGGGACAGGAGATCTACGAGCAGTACTTC	CASSRVPGQEIYEQYF
.	TRBV6-2/TRBV6-3	TRBJ1-1	TRBD1	TGTGCCAGCAGTTCGGACAGGGTAGCGGAAGCTTTCTTT	CASSSDRVAEAFF
few	TRBV14	TRBJ1-2	.	TGTGCCAGCAGCTACCAGGGAGGAGGCTATGGCTACACCTTC	CASSYQGGGYGYTF
.	TRBV10-1	TRBJ2-7	.	TGCGCCAGCATAGACACCTACGAGCAGTACTTC	CASIDTYEQYF
many	TRBV2	TRBJ2-3	TRBD1	TGTGCCAGCAGTGACACGACAGGGGATTTTTCGGATACGCAGTATTTT	CASSDTTGDFSDTQYF
.	TRBV18	TRBJ2-3	.	TGTGCCAGCTCACCACCGGGCGGGGCTAGCACAGATACGCAGTATTTT	CASSPPGGASTDTQYF
once	TRBV6-5	TRBJ1-6	TRBD1	TGTGCCAGCAGCCGGGGACAGTTGCTTAATTCACCCCTCCACTTT	CASSRGQLLNSPLHF
once	TRBV9	TRBJ2-3	TRBD2	TGTGCCAGCAGCCCCGCTAGCGGGGGTTACACAGATACGCAGTATTTT	CASSPASGGYTDTQYF
many	TRBV29-1	TRBJ2-5	TRBD1	TGCAGCGCTGTGGGACAGGGGAGGCAGTACTTC	CSAVGQGRQYF
few	TRBV7-2	TRBJ2-3	.	TGTGCCAGCAGCTTAGAACCGGGGACGCAGTATTTT	CASSLEPGTQYF
.	TRBV18	TRBJ1-5	.	TGTGCCAGCTCACCTCCGGGACCCAGAGGCAATCAGCCCCAGCATTTT	CASSPPGPRGNQPQHF
.	TRBV2	TRBJ1-5	.	TGTGCCAGCAATGCCCGGGCCCCAGACCAGCCCCAGCATTTT	CASNARAPDQPQHF
.	TRBV7-2	TRBJ2-6	.	TGTGCCAGCAGCTTACTCGGGGGGCTTAACGGTGGGGCCAACGTCCTGACTTTC	CASSLLGGLNGGANVLTF
once	TRBV4-3	TRBJ1-3	.	TGCGCCAGCAGCCAAGATCCTGGACATAGGGCTAACACCATATATTTT	CASSQDPGHRANTIYF
.	TRBV6-2/TRBV6-3	TRBJ2-7	.	TGTGCCAGCATGGTTCGAGGGGACTCTTTCTACGAGCAGTACTTC	CASMVRGDSFYEQYF
few	TRBV3-1	TRBJ2-5	TRBD2	TGTGCCAGCAGCCAAGTGGAGACTAGCGGGGGGTCCAAAGAGACCCAGTACTTC	CASSQVETSGGSKETQYF
many	TRBV7-2	TRBJ2-7	.	TGTGCCAGCAGCTTATTTTACGAGCAGTACTTC	CASSLFYEQYF
many	TRBV7-9	TRBJ1-4	.	TGTGCCAGCAGCTTTGGACGCCTTGAAAAACTGTTTTTT	CASSFGRLEKLFF
few	TRBV6-5	TRBJ1-2	TRBD1	TGTGCCAGCAGTCCACCCGGGACAGGGTCTGGCTACACCTTC	CASSPPGTGSGYTF
.	TRBV3-1	TRBJ2-5	.	TGTGCCAGCAGCTCCCGTGGGGAGTTCCAAGAGACCCAGTACTTC	CASSSRGEFQETQYF
few	TRBV5-1	TRBJ2-7	.	TGCGCCAGCAGCTTAGAACCTGAGTCCTACGAGCAGTACTTC	CASSLEPESYEQYF
.	TRBV6-5	TRBJ1-6	TRBD1	TGTGCCAGCAGGACCCCCCCGACAGGGCGCTCACCCCTCCACTTT	CASRTPPTGRSPLHF
few	TRBV5-1	TRBJ1-2	.	TGCGCCAGCAACCCCTCGGAAGGGCGCAGGTCCTATGGCTACACCTTC	CASNPSEGRRSYGYTF
once	TRBV20-1	TRBJ2-3	.	TGCAGTGCTAGCGAGTTAGGGAGGAGCACAGATACGCAGTATTTT	CSASELGRSTDTQYF
few	TRBV7-2	TRBJ2-7	TRBD1	TGTGCCAGCAGCCCCCAGTGGACAGGCCCTGGGGAGCAGTACTTC	CASSPQWTGPGEQYF
once	TRBV7-2	TRBJ2-1	.	TGTGCCAGCAGCCTAAACAGGGGACTTCTCGGCAATGAGCAGTTCTTC	CASSLNRGLLGNEQFF
.	TRBV20-1	TRBJ2-5	.	TGCAGTGCTAGAGTTCGCGGGGCGGGTGAGCAGTACTTC	CSARVRGAGEQYF
.	TRBV11-2	TRBJ2-5	TRBD1	TGTTCCAGCAGCTCAACCGGGACAGGGGGAGAGACCCAGTACTTC	CSSSSTGTGGETQYF
few	TRBV15	TRBJ2-5	.	TGTGCCACCAGCAGTACTGCCAAGACCCCCAAGACCCAGTACTTC	CATSSTAKTPKTQYF
.	TRBV4-3	TRBJ2-3	TRBD2	TGCGCCAGCAGCGGACTTGTACTAGCGGGGGCGGATACGCAGTATTTT	CASSGLVLAGADTQYF
.	TRBV29-1	TRBJ2-1	TRBD1	TGCAGCTTGTGGGGACAGGAGGGCAATGAGCAGTTCTTC	CSLWGQEGNEQFF